The T cell receptor beta chain described here comes from a study of human T cells and chemical hapten exposure. Study summary: Patients got weekly scalp diphenylcyclopropenone doses over the approximately 24-week study.

The V gene lost 0 bases and the J gene lost 0 bases, with 16 bases spanning the gap. This CDR3 has 17 amino acids. Germline values: CDR1 SGHRS, CDR2 YFSETQ. TCRdb re-derived calls from the RACE reads in MiXCR, one entry per CDR3 protein. The sample holds around 56,000 distinct CDR3 sequences; more than 9% are singletons and the top ten take around 10%. Specified time point: pre-sensitization, week 0. Treatment given: therapeutic diphenylcyclopropenone sensitization with weekly scalp DPC. The receptor's source is a man aged 40-49 years with alopecia areata. Some clones in this sample may be carry-over from other donors' samples. The specimen was whole blood, collected in connection with sensitization to the hapten diphenylcyclopropenone (DPC). The V call is TRBV5-1, the J call TRBJ2-7; the D gene is possibly TRBD1 (6 bases). The DNA of the CDR3 is TGCGCCAGCAGCTTGGTGGGGGCAGGGCTAAGCTCCTACGAGCAGTACTTC. Its translation is CASSLVGAGLSSYEQYF.